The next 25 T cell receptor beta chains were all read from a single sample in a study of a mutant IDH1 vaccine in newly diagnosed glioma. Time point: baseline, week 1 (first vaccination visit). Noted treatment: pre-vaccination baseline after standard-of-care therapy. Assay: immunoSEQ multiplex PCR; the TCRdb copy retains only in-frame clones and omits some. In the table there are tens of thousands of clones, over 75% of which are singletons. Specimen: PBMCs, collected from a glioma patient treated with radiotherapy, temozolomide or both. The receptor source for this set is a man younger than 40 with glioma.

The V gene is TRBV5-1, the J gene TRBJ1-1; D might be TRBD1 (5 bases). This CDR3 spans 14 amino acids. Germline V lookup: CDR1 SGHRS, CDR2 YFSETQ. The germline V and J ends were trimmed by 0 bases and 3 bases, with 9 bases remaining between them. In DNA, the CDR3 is TGCGCCAGCAGCTTGGGATTGGGGCACACTGAAGCTTTCTTT. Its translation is CASSLGLGHTEAFF. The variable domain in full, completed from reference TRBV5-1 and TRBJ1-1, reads KAGVTQTPRYLIKTRGQQVTLSCSPISGHRSVSWYQQTPGQGLQFLFEYFSETQRNKGNFPGRFSGRQFSNSRSEMNVSTLELGDSALYLCASSLGLGHTEAFFGQGTRLTVV.

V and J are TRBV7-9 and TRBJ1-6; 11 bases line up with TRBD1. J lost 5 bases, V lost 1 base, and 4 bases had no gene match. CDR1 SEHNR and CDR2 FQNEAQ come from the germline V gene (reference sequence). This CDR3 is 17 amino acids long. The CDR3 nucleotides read TGTGCCAGCAGCTTAGAGGTGGGACAGGGGGATAATTCACCCCTCCACTTT. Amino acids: CASSLEVGQGDNSPLHF.

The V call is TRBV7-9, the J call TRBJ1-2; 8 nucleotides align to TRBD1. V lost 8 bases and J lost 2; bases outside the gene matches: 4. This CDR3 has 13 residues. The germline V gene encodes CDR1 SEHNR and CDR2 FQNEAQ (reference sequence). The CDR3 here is CASAGQGNYGYTF. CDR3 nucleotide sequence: TGTGCCAGCGCCGGACAGGGCAACTATGGCTACACCTTC.

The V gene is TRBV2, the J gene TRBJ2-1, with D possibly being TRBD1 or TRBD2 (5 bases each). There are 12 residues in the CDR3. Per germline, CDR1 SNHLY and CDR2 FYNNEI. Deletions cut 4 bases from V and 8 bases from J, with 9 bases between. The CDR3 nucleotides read TGTGCCAGCAGTGCTCGGGGCTATGAGCAGTTCTTC. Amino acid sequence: CASSARGYEQFF.

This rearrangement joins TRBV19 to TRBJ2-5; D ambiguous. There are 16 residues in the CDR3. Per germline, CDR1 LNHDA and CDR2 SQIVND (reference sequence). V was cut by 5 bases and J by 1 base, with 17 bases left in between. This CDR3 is CASSDNSRDTQETQYF. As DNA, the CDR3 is TGTGCCAGTAGTGATAATTCTAGGGATACCCAAGAGACCCAGTACTTC. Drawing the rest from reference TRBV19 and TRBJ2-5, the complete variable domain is DGGITQSPKYLFRKEGQNVTLSCEQNLNHDAMYWYRQDPGQGLRLIYYSQIVNDFQKGDIAEGYSVSREKKESFPLTVTSAQKNPTAFYLCASSDNSRDTQETQYFGPGTRLLVL.

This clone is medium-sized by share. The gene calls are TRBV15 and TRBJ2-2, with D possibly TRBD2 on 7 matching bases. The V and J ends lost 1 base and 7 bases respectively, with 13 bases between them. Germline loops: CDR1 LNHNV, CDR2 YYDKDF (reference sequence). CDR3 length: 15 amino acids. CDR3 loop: CATSRVRGAGGELFF. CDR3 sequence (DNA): TGTGCCACCAGCAGAGTTCGGGGGGCCGGCGGGGAGCTGTTTTTT.

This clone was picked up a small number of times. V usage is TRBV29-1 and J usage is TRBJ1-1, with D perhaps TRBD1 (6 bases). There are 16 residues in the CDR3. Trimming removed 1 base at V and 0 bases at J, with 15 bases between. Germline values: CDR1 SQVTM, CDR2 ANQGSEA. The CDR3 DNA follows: TGCAGCGTTGAAGGGAGTAGGGGGATAATGAACACTGAAGCTTTCTTT. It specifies CSVEGSRGIMNTEAFF. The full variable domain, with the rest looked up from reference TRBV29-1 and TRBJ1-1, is SAVISQKPSRDICQRGTSLTIQCQVDSQVTMMFWYRQQPGQSLTLIATANQGSEATYESGFVIDKFPISRPNLTFSTLTVSNMSPEDSSIYLCSVEGSRGIMNTEAFFGQGTRLTVV.

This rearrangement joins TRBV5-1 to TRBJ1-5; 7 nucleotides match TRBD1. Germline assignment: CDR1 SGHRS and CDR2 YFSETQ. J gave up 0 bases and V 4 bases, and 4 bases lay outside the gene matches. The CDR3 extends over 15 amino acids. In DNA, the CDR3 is TGCGCCAGCAGCCCGGGACAGATTAGCAATCAGCCCCAGCATTTT. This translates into CASSPGQISNQPQHF.

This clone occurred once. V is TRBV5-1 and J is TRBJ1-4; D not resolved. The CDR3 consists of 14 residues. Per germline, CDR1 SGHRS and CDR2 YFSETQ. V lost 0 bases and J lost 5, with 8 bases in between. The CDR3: CASSLEPENEKLFF. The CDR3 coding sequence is TGCGCCAGCAGCTTGGAGCCTGAAAATGAAAAACTGTTTTTT.

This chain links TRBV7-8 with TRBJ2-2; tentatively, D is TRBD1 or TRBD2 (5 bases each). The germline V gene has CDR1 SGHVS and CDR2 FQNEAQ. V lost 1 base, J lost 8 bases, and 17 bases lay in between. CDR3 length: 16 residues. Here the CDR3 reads CASSLGGGMGPGELFF. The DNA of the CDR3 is TGTGCCAGCAGCTTAGGTGGGGGAATGGGCCCGGGGGAGCTGTTTTTT. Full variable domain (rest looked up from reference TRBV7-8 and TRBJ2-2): GAGVSQSPRYKVAKRGQDVALRCDPISGHVSLFWYQQALGQGPEFLTYFQNEAQLDKSGLPSDRFFAERPEGSVSTLKIQRTQQEDSAVYLCASSLGGGMGPGELFFGEGSRLTVL.

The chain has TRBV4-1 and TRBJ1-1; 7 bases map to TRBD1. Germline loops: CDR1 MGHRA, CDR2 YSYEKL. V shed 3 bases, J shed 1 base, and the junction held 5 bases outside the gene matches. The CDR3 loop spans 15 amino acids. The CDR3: CASSQGDRSNTEAFF. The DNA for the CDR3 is TGCGCCAGCAGCCAGGGGGACAGATCGAACACTGAAGCTTTCTTT.

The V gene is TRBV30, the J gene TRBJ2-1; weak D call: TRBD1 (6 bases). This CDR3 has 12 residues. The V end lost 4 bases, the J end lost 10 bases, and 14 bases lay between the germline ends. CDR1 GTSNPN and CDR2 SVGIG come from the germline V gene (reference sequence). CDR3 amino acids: CAWIGTPTEQFF. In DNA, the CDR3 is TGTGCCTGGATCGGGACACCAACGGAGCAGTTCTTC.

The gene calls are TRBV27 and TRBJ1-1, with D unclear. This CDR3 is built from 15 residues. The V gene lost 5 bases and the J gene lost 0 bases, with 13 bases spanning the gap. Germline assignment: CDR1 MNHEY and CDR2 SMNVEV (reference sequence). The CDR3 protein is CASSPDPRLNTEAFF. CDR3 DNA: TGTGCCAGCAGTCCTGATCCCAGGCTGAACACTGAAGCTTTCTTT.

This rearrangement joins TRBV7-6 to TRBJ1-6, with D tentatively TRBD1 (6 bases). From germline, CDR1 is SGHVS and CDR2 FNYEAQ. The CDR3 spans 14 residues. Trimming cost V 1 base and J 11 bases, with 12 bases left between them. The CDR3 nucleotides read TGTGCCAGCAGCTTAGGACAGGAATCGACACCCCTCCACTTT. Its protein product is CASSLGQESTPLHF. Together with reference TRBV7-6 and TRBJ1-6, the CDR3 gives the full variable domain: GAGVSQSPRYKVTKRGQDVALRCDPISGHVSLYWYRQALGQGPEFLTYFNYEAQQDKSGLPNDRFSAERPEGSISTLTIQRTEQRDSAMYRCASSLGQESTPLHFGNGTRLTVT.

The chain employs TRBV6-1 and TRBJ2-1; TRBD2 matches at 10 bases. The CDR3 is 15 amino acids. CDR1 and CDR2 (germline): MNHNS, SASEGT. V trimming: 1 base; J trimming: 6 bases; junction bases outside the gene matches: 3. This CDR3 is CASSEEAGGPNEQFF. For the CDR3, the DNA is TGTGCCAGCAGTGAAGAAGCGGGGGGGCCCAATGAGCAGTTCTTC.

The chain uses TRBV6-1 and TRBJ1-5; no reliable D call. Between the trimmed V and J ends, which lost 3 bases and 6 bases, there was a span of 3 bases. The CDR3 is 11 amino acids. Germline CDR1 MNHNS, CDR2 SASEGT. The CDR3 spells CASSDRQPQHF. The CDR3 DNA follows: TGTGCCAGCAGTGACCGTCAGCCCCAGCATTTT.

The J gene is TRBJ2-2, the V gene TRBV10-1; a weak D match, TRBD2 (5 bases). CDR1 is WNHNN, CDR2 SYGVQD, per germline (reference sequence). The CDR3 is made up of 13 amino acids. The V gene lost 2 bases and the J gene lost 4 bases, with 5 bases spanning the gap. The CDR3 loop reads CASSESGTGELFF. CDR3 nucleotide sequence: TGCGCCAGCAGTGAGAGCGGCACCGGGGAGCTGTTTTTT.

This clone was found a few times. This CDR3 reads CASSLDTELNTEAFF. The CDR3 nucleotides read TGCGCCAGCAGCTTGGATACAGAACTGAACACTGAAGCTTTCTTT. The chain joins TRBV5-1 to TRBJ1-1; D gene uncertain. The CDR3 runs 15 residues. Trimming removed 0 bases from V and 0 bases from J, with 9 bases in between. Germline V gene sequence: CDR1 SGHRS, CDR2 YFSETQ.

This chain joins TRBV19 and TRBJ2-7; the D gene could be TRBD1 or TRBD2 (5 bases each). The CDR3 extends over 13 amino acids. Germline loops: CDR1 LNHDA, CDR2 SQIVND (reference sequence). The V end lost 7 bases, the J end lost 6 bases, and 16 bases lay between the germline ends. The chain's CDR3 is CASIGRGSSEQYF. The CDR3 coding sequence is TGTGCCAGTATTGGCCGGGGCAGCTCCGAGCAGTACTTC.

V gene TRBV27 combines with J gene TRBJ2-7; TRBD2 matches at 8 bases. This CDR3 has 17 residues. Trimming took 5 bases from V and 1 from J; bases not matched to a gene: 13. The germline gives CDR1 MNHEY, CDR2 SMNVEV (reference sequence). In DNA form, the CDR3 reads TGTGCCAGCAGTCCTCGGGAGGGGCAGGGTAATTCCTACGAGCAGTACTTC. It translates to CASSPREGQGNSYEQYF.

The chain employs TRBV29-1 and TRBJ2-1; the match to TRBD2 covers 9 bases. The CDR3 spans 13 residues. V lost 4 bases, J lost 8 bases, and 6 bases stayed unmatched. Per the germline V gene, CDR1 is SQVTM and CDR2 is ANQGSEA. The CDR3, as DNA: TGCAGCGTTGGTGCGGGAGGGCCCGATGAGCAGTTCTTC. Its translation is CSVGAGGPDEQFF.

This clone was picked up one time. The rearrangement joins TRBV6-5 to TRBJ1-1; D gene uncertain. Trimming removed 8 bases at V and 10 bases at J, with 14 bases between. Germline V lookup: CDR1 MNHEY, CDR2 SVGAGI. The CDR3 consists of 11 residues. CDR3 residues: CASLGRTVAFF. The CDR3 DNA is TGTGCCAGCCTCGGGAGGACCGTAGCTTTCTTT.

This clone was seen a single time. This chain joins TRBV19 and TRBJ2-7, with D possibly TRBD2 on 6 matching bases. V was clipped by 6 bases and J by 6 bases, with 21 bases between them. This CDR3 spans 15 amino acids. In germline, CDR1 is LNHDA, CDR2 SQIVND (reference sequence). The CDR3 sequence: CASSRSLGGLGEQYF. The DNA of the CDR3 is TGTGCCAGTAGCCGATCGTTGGGGGGTCTGGGCGAGCAGTACTTC. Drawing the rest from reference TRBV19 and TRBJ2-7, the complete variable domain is DGGITQSPKYLFRKEGQNVTLSCEQNLNHDAMYWYRQDPGQGLRLIYYSQIVNDFQKGDIAEGYSVSREKKESFPLTVTSAQKNPTAFYLCASSRSLGGLGEQYFGPGTRLTVT.

The DNA of the CDR3 is TGTGCCAGCAGCATTGGGACTAGCGGGAGGGAGCAGTTCTTC. This sequence encodes CASSIGTSGREQFF. The chain uses TRBV9 and TRBJ2-1, with 15 bases lining up with TRBD2. The ends lost 4 bases at V and 10 bases at J; junction bases unmatched: 3. This CDR3 has 14 residues. Germline V gene sequence: CDR1 SGDLS, CDR2 YYNGEE.

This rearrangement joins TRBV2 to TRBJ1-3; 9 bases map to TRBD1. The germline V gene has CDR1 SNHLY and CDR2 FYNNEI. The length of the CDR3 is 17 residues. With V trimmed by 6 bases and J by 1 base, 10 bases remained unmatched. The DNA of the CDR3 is TGTGCCAGCAGACCTGGCGGGACAGGGAGTTCTGGAAACACCATATATTTT. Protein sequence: CASRPGGTGSSGNTIYF. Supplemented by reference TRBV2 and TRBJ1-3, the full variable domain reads EPEVTQTPSHQVTQMGQEVILRCVPISNHLYFYWYRQILGQKVEFLVSFYNNEISEKSEIFDDQFSVERPDGSNFTLKIRSTKLEDSAMYFCASRPGGTGSSGNTIYFGEGSWLTVV.